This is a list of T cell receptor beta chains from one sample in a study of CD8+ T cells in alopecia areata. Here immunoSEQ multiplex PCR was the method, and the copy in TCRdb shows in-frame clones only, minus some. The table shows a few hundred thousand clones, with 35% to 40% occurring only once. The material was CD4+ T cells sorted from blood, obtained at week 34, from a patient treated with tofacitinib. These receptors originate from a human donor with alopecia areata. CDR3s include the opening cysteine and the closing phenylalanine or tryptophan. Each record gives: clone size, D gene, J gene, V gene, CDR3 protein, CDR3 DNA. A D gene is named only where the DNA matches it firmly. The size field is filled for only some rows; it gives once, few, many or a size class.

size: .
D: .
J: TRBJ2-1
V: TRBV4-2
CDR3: CASSQAEDEQFF
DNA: TGTGCCAGCAGCCAGGCTGAAGATGAGCAGTTCTTC

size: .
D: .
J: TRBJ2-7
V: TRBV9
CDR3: CASSVGEGSYEQYF
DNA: TGTGCCAGCAGCGTAGGAGAGGGATCCTACGAGCAGTACTTC

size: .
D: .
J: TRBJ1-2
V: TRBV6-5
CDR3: CASSYLGSGYTF
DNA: TGTGCCAGCAGTTACCTAGGGAGTGGCTACACCTTC

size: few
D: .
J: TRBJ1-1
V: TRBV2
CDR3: CASSATAQAFF
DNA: TGTGCCAGCAGTGCTACGGCCCAAGCTTTCTTT

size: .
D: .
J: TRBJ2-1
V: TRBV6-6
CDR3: CASSYSSRNEQFF
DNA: TGTGCCAGCAGTTACTCGAGCAGGAATGAGCAGTTCTTC

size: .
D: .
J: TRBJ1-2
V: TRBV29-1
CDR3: CSVRGGDLAGYTF
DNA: TGCAGCGTTCGAGGGGGGGACCTGGCTGGCTACACCTTC

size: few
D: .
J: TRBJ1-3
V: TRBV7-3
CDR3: CASSLDSSGNTIYF
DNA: TGTGCCAGCAGCTTGGACAGCTCTGGAAACACCATATATTTT

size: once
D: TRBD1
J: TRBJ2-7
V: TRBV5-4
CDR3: CASSKQGNSHEQYF
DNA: TGTGCCAGCAGCAAACAGGGGAATAGCCACGAGCAGTACTTC

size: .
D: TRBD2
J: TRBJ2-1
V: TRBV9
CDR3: CASSTRPRTTSGNNEQFF
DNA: TGTGCCAGCAGCACCCGACCACGAACGACTAGCGGGAACAATGAGCAGTTCTTC

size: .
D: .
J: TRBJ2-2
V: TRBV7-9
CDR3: CASSLMFGELFF
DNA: TGTGCCAGCAGCTTAATGTTCGGGGAGCTGTTTTTT

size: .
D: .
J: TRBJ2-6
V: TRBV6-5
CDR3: CASQDTGANVLTF
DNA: TGTGCCAGCCAGGATACTGGGGCCAACGTCCTGACTTTC

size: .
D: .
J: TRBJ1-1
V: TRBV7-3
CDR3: CASSPGRNTEAFF
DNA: TGTGCCAGCAGCCCCGGACGGAACACTGAAGCTTTCTTT

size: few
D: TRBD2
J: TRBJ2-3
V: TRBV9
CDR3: CASSVASGVLRPSSTDTQYF
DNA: TGTGCCAGCAGCGTAGCAAGCGGGGTATTGAGACCCTCTAGCACAGATACGCAGTATTTT

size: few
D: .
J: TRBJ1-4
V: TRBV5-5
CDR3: CASSLWQYDEKLFF
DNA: TGTGCCAGCAGCTTGTGGCAGTACGATGAAAAACTGTTTTTT

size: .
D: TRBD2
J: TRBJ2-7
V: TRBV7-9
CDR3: CASSSQRGGYEQYF
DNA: TGTGCCAGCAGCTCCCAACGGGGGGGGTACGAGCAGTACTTC

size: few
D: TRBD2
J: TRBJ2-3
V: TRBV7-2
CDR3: CASSLAGTSGRTDTQYF
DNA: TGTGCCAGCAGCTTAGCCGGGACTAGCGGCCGCACAGATACGCAGTATTTT

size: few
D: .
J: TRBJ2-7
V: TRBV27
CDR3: CASSILPSREQYF
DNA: TGTGCCAGCAGTATACTACCCTCCCGCGAGCAGTACTTC

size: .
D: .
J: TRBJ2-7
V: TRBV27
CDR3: CASSARVRFPYEQYF
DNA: TGTGCCAGCAGTGCCCGGGTCCGATTCCCCTACGAGCAGTACTTC

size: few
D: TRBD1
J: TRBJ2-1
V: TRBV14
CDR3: CASSQVLRTGKNEQFF
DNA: TGTGCCAGCAGCCAAGTTTTAAGGACAGGGAAGAATGAGCAGTTCTTC

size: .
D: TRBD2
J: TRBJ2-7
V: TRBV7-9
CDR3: CASSLVLGLAGEQYF
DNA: TGTGCCAGCAGCTTAGTCCTTGGACTAGCCGGCGAGCAGTACTTC

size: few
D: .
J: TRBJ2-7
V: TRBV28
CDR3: CASSLEGVRFYEQYF
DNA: TGTGCCAGCAGTTTAGAGGGGGTACGATTCTACGAGCAGTACTTC

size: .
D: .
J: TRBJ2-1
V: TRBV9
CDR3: CASSVGGLSSYNEQFF
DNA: TGTGCCAGCAGCGTAGGGGGGTTGAGCTCCTACAATGAGCAGTTCTTC

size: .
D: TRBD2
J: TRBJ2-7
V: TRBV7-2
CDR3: CASSQTKRGGREQYF
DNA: TGTGCCAGCAGCCAAACCAAGCGGGGCGGGCGCGAGCAGTACTTC

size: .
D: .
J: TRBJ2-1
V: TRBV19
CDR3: CASSIGLNNEQFF
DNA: TGTGCCAGTAGTATAGGACTTAACAATGAGCAGTTCTTC

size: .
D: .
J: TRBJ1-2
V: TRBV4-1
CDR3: CASSQPGRTEKRGYTF
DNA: TGCGCCAGCAGCCAACCAGGTCGGACGGAAAAACGTGGCTACACCTTC

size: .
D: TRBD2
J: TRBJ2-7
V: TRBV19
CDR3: CASSSGGGGSYEQYF
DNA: TGTGCCAGTAGTAGTGGCGGCGGGGGGTCCTACGAGCAGTACTTC

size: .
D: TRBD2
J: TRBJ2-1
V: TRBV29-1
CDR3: CSVLAGSYNEQFF
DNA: TGCAGCGTTTTAGCGGGGTCCTACAATGAGCAGTTCTTC

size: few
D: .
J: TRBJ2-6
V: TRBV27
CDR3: CASSLLPLGGANVLTF
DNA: TGTGCCAGCAGTTTACTCCCACTGGGTGGGGCCAACGTCCTGACTTTC

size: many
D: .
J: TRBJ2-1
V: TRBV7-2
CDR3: CASSRLYNEQFF
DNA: TGTGCCAGCAGCAGACTCTACAATGAGCAGTTCTTC

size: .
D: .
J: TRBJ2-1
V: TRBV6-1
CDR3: CATTAYNEQFF
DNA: TGTGCCACGACCGCTTACAATGAGCAGTTCTTC

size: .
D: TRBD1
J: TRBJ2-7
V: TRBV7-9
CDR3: CASSFSSVTRRGYEQYF
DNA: TGTGCCAGCAGCTTCTCTTCCGTTACGCGCAGGGGGTACGAGCAGTACTTC

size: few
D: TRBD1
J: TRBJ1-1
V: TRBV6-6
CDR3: CASTRAGGETEAFF
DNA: TGTGCCAGCACCCGTGCAGGGGGCGAAACTGAAGCTTTCTTT

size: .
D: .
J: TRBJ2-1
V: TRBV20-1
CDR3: CSARVRGEQFF
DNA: TGCAGTGCTAGAGTTCGGGGTGAGCAGTTCTTC

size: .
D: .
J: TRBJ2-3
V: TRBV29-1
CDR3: CSGPRGDTQYF
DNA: TGCAGCGGCCCTAGAGGAGATACGCAGTATTTT

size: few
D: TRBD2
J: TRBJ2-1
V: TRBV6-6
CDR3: CASSDAGGPDNEQFF
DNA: TGTGCCAGCAGTGACGCGGGAGGGCCGGACAATGAGCAGTTCTTC

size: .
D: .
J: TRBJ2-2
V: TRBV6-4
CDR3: CASSQTYTGELFF
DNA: TGTGCCAGCAGCCAGACATACACCGGGGAGCTGTTTTTT

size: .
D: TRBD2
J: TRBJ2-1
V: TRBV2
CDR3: CASGRGGLSYNEQFF
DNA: TGTGCCAGCGGTCGGGGGGGCCTCTCCTACAATGAGCAGTTCTTC

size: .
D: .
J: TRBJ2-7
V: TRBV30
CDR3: CAWSVGQGILYEQYF
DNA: TGTGCCTGGAGTGTCGGGCAGGGGATCCTCTACGAGCAGTACTTC

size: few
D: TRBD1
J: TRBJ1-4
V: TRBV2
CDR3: CASSFGQAPNEKLFF
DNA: TGTGCCAGCAGCTTCGGACAGGCTCCTAATGAAAAACTGTTTTTT

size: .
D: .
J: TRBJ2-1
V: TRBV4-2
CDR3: CASSQVGTLDNNEQFF
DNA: TGTGCCAGCAGCCAAGTGGGGACGTTGGACAACAATGAGCAGTTCTTC

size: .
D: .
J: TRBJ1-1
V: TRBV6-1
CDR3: CASALRRVDTEAFF
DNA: TGTGCCAGCGCTCTCCGCCGGGTGGACACTGAAGCTTTCTTT

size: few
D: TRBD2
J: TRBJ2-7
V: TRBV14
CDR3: CASSQLGLAGAAYF
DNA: TGTGCCAGCAGCCAATTAGGACTAGCGGGAGCGGCGTACTTC

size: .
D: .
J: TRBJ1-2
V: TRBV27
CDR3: CASSLWPAGGYTF
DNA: TGTGCCAGCAGTTTATGGCCTGCGGGTGGCTACACCTTC

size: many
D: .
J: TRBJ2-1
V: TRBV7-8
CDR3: CASSLFRDSLFF
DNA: TGTGCCAGCAGCCTATTTCGGGACTCGCTGTTCTTC

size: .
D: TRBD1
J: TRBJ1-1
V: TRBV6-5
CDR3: CASSRDRGSEAFF
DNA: TGTGCCAGCAGCCGGGACAGGGGATCTGAAGCTTTCTTT

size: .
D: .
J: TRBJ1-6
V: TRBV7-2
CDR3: CASSLVWAGNSPLHF
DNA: TGTGCCAGCAGCTTAGTCTGGGCAGGGAATTCACCCCTCCACTTT

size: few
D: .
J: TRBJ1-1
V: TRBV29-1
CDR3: CSVLGYAEAFF
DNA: TGCAGCGTTCTAGGTTACGCTGAAGCTTTCTTT

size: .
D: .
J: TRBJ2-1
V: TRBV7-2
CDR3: CASSLDSTDYNEQFF
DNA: TGTGCCAGCAGCTTAGATTCGACAGACTACAATGAGCAGTTCTTC

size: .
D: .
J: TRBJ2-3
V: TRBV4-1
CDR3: CASSQDGPTNTDTQYF
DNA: TGCGCCAGCAGCCAAGATGGACCGACGAACACAGATACGCAGTATTTT

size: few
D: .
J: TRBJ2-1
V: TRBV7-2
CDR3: CASSLAGLSYNEQFF
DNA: TGTGCCAGCAGCTTAGCGGGACTTTCCTACAATGAGCAGTTCTTC

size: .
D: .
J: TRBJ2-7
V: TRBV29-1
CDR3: CSVGGGSFGYEQYF
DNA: TGCAGCGTGGGGGGCGGGAGCTTCGGGTACGAGCAGTACTTC

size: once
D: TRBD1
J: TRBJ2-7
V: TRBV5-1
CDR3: CASSERTGTTYEQYF
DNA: TGCGCCAGCAGCGAACGGACAGGAACTACCTACGAGCAGTACTTC

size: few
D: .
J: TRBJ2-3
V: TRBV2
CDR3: CAESTDTQYF
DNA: TGTGCGGAGAGCACAGATACGCAGTATTTT

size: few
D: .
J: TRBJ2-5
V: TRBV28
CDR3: CASSFTYDREETQYF
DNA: TGTGCCAGCAGTTTTACCTACGACAGAGAAGAGACCCAGTACTTC

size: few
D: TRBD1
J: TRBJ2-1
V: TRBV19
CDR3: CASSIRTGSYNEQFF
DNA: TGTGCCAGTAGTATAAGGACAGGCTCCTACAATGAGCAGTTCTTC

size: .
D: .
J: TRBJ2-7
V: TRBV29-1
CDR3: CSVEAAAHQYF
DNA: TGCAGCGTTGAAGCAGCAGCTCATCAGTACTTC